These 5 T cell receptor beta chains came from one sample sequenced in a study of early T cells in non-severe SARS-CoV-2 infection. TCRdb itself ran the 5' RACE reads through MiXCR, one entry per CDR3 protein. The profile shows tens of thousands of distinct CDR3 sequences, over 10% of them singletons. The sequenced sample consisted of whole blood. These receptors came from an adult who was a healthcare worker with PCR-confirmed SARS-CoV-2 infection or an uninfected control (not recorded which).

This clonotype turned up a few times. The V call is TRBV5-1, the J call TRBJ1-2, with D possibly being TRBD1 (5 bases). This CDR3 comprises 15 residues. Trimming pared 4 bases from V and 7 bases from J, leaving 20 bases between. Looked up from germline, CDR1 is SGHRS and CDR2 is YFSETQ. CDR3 in DNA: TGCGCCAGCAGCCCCCAGACAGCCCTTATAGGTGGCTACACCTTC. Translated: CASSPQTALIGGYTF.

This clonotype was recorded at least ten times. The chain employs TRBV7-6 and TRBJ2-7; TRBD2 matches 7 bases. With 4 bases clipped from V and 4 bases from J, the junction kept 10 bases outside the gene matches. CDR3 length: 15 amino acids. Germline loops: CDR1 SGHVS, CDR2 FNYEAQ. CDR3 coding DNA: TGTGCCAGCAGCTCCCAAATGGGGACTACATACGAGCAGTACTTC. Translating it yields CASSSQMGTTYEQYF.

CDR3 in DNA: TGTGCCAGCAGCTTAGCTGCGGGAAACCAAGAGACCCAGTACTTC. Translation gives CASSLAAGNQETQYF. The V gene is TRBV11-2, the J gene TRBJ2-5; possible D gene TRBD2, 6 bases. The CDR3 length is 15 residues. Germline V lookup: CDR1 SGHAT, CDR2 FQNNGV. Trimming cost V 1 base and J 0 bases, with 9 bases left between them. The whole variable domain, remainder taken from reference TRBV11-2 and TRBJ2-5, is EAGVAQSPRYKIIEKRQSVAFWCNPISGHATLYWYQQILGQGPKLLIQFQNNGVVDDSQLPKDRFSAERLKGVDSTLKIQPAKLEDSAVYLCASSLAAGNQETQYFGPGTRLLVL.

This clonotype was recorded many times. The chain links TRBV27 to TRBJ2-3; D perhaps matches TRBD2 (5 bases). V lost 6 bases and J lost 7, with 17 bases in between. From germline, CDR1 is MNHEY and CDR2 SMNVEV (reference sequence). The CDR3 totals 14 residues. CDR3 DNA: TGTGCCAGCAGCACAGCCGGGGAGAGGAATACGCAGTATTTT. Protein: CASSTAGERNTQYF.

In its sample, this clonotype was seen a few times. V is TRBV12-3 or TRBV12-4 and J is TRBJ1-2; no reliable D call. This CDR3 contains 13 residues. Between the trimmed V and J ends, which lost 3 bases and 3 bases, there was a span of 8 bases. The DNA of the CDR3 is TGTGCCAGCAGTTTTAGCGGGGACTATGGCTACACCTTC. This encodes CASSFSGDYGYTF.